The 10 T cell receptor beta chains below were found in one sample sequenced in a study of blood T cells in healthy people across ages. Primers used in a second PCR of roughly 7 to 12 cycles were a sample-barcoded 5' primer and a J-beta primer mix. TCRdb fed the 5' RACE reads into MiXCR, producing one record per CDR3 protein. This repertoire shows hundreds of thousands of distinct CDR3 sequences, approximately 22% found once; its top ten account for approximately 20%. Sequencing was done on a sample of blood. The receptors originated from a man between 65 and 85 years old in good health.

The sample holds a few counts of this clonotype. This chain uses TRBV2 with TRBJ1-3; 8 nucleotides align to TRBD1. Germline lookup yields CDR1 SNHLY and CDR2 FYNNEI. This CDR3 has 16 amino acids. V lost 3 bases to trimming and J lost 1 base; unmatched junction nucleotides: 5. CDR3 sequence: CASSDTRGQSGNTIYF. Written as DNA, the CDR3 is TGTGCCAGCAGTGACACCAGGGGGCAATCTGGAAACACCATATATTTT.

The gene calls are TRBV14 and TRBJ1-2, with TRBD1 matching over 7 bases. The CDR3 is 12 amino acids. Germline assignment: CDR1 SGHDN and CDR2 FVKESK. J gave up 7 bases and V 4 bases, and 3 bases lay outside the gene matches. The CDR3 DNA is TGTGCCAGCAGCCGAGGGACAGTTGGCTACACCTTC. Translating gives CASSRGTVGYTF.

The V call is TRBV20-1, the J call TRBJ1-5; D is uncertain. The CDR3 runs 13 residues. Germline CDR1 DFQATT, CDR2 SNEGSKA (reference sequence). Trimming pared 5 bases from V and 7 bases from J, leaving 15 bases between. In DNA form, the CDR3 reads TGCAGTGCTCGCGGACCCCAAATCCAGCCCCAGCATTTT. Amino acid sequence: CSARGPQIQPQHF.

The V gene is TRBV12-3 or TRBV12-4, the J gene TRBJ1-1, with D uncertain. Trimming left V 6 bases short and J 1 base short, with 9 bases between. This CDR3 has 13 residues. As DNA, the CDR3 is TGTGCCAGCAGCCCCCCGTGGAACACTGAAGCTTTCTTT. Its translation: CASSPPWNTEAFF.

The table lists this clonotype with a few counts. V and J are TRBV20-1 and TRBJ2-1; 9 nucleotides agree with TRBD2. CDR3 size: 15 residues. The V segment lost 1 base and the J segment 3 bases; nucleotides outside the gene matches: 4. Germline values: CDR1 DFQATT, CDR2 SNEGSKA (reference sequence). CDR3 coding DNA: TGCAGTGCTAGAGCCGGGACTAGCTTCTACAATGAGCAGTTCTTC. Protein sequence: CSARAGTSFYNEQFF.

This chain uses TRBV12-3 or TRBV12-4 with TRBJ2-3; 10 nucleotides agree with TRBD2. The V and J ends lost 8 bases and 2 bases, in that order; junction bases with no gene match: 10. This CDR3 has 16 residues. This CDR3 reads CASGSGLAALTDTQYF. CDR3 bases: TGTGCCAGCGGCTCAGGACTAGCGGCGCTCACAGATACGCAGTATTTT.

The V and J genes are TRBV4-2 and TRBJ1-2; no clear D gene. From germline, CDR1 is LGHNA and CDR2 YNFKEQ. The germline V and J ends were trimmed by 1 base and 1 base, with 7 bases remaining between them. The CDR3 totals 14 residues. The CDR3 DNA reads as TGTGCCAGCAGCCAAGTGAACAGTAACTATGGCTACACCTTC. The encoded protein is CASSQVNSNYGYTF.

The chain recombines TRBV5-1 with TRBJ2-2; TRBD2 aligns across 7 bases. There are 15 residues in the CDR3. Trimming at V came to 4 bases and at J to 5 bases, leaving 8 bases not matched to a gene. Germline loops: CDR1 SGHRS, CDR2 YFSETQ. The CDR3 reads CASSIEGLKTGELFF. The CDR3 DNA reads as TGCGCCAGCAGCATAGAGGGACTAAAGACCGGGGAGCTGTTTTTT.

The table lists this clonotype with many counts. The chain joins TRBV10-3 to TRBJ2-6; D might be TRBD1 or TRBD2, each matching 5 bases. This CDR3 has 16 residues. Trimming took off 9 bases at V and 0 bases at J, with 15 bases between the two ends. CDR1 and CDR2 (germline): ENHRY, SYGVKD. The CDR3 coding sequence is TGTGCCATACCGGGACCTCCCTACTCTGGGGCCAACGTCCTGACTTTC. It encodes CAIPGPPYSGANVLTF.

This clonotype was picked up a small number of times. The chain has TRBV29-1 and TRBJ2-5; D possibly matches TRBD1 or TRBD2 (7 bases each). The J call could be wrong; TRBJ2-7 is a better fit for the DNA end. The CDR3 sequence is 13 residues long. The germline V gene encodes CDR1 SQVTM and CDR2 ANQGSEA. Written as DNA, the CDR3 is TGCAGCGCCCAGGGGGGGAGCTCCTACGAGCAGTACGTC. Translation: CSAQGGSSYEQYV.